This TCR beta chain appears in the sequencing data of a study of CD8 T cells in ankylosing spondylitis. General study results and limits: A motif in TCR beta, a set of under ten highly homologous variants, appeared characteristic of ankylosing spondylitis blood.

This clonotype was recorded a few times. Its target is unknown. Each CDR3 protein is one row after TCRdb ran MiXCR on the 5' RACE reads. The profile shows 670,000 or so distinct CDR3 sequences, 15% to 20% of them singletons. V was trimmed by 7 bases and J by 4 bases, leaving 11 bases between them. This CDR3 is built from 13 residues. V gene TRBV12-3 or TRBV12-4 combines with J gene TRBJ2-1, with D perhaps matching TRBD2 (5 bases). This receptor was identified in a male donor with ankylosing spondylitis. The material sequenced was blood, either unsorted or a sorted T cell fraction (not recorded which). The CDR3: CASTLERYNEQFF. CDR3 coding DNA: TGTGCCAGCACCTTAGAGCGGTACAATGAGCAGTTCTTC.